The entry below gives a single T cell receptor beta chain sequence along with its context. The antigen is unknown. These data are taken from a study of cytomegalovirus exposure and HLA in healthy donors. Only in-frame clones appear in the TCRdb table, and some are missing; sequencing was by immunoSEQ multiplex PCR. This sample has 150,000 or so clones; 70% to 90% occur once, and the top ten carry about 3.1%. With 3 bases removed from V and 0 bases from J, the gap between germline ends came to 12 bases. The CDR3 consists of 16 residues. Germline loops: CDR1 WSHSY, CDR2 SAAADI. Study observations and caveats: According to reports, the classifier identified cytomegalovirus status with high specificity and sensitivity.

The chain recombines TRBV10-2 with TRBJ2-1, with a tentative D call TRBD2 (6 bases). The sequence derives from a woman younger than 30 in good health and CMV-seropositive. Sample: PBMCs. The CDR3 DNA reads TGCGCCAGCAGTGATCGGACCGGGAGCTCCTACAATGAGCAGTTCTTC. This encodes CASSDRTGSSYNEQFF.